This is a list of T cell receptor beta chains from one sample in a study of regulatory T cells in long-lasting Graves disease. MiXCR was run by TCRdb on the multiplex PCR reads, yielding one entry per CDR3 protein. The sample holds a few hundred thousand distinct CDR3 sequences, over 15% seen once. This same sample was also part of a study on T cells in Graves' hyperthyroidism and ophthalmopathy.

The material was peripheral blood mononuclear cells (PBMCs), obtained at new diagnosis, from a patient treated with antithyroid drugs. These receptors were obtained from a man aged 40-55 years with Graves disease. Each CDR3 is given with its conserved first and last residue. Each record gives: V gene, clone size, D gene, J gene, CDR3 DNA, CDR3 protein. A D gene is named only where the DNA matches it firmly. Clone size appears in some rows only: once, few, many, or a class for an expanded clone.

TRBV28,many,.,TRBJ2-1,TGTGCCAGCAGTTCTATTGTATCAAGGGTAGGTGAGCAGTTCTTC,CASSSIVSRVGEQFF
TRBV15,many,.,TRBJ1-6,TGTGCCACCAGCAGAGATACCGGGTCGAGTTCACCCCTCCACTTT,CATSRDTGSSSPLHF
TRBV10-3,.,TRBD2,TRBJ2-1,TGTGCCATCAGTAGGGGAACTAGCGGGAGTAGCTCCTACAATGAGCAGTTCTTC,CAISRGTSGSSSYNEQFF
TRBV28,many,TRBD1,TRBJ2-5,TGTGCCAGCAGGCGGACAGGACGGGAGACCCAGTACTTC,CASRRTGRETQYF
TRBV12-3/TRBV12-4,medium-sized,.,TRBJ1-1,TGTGCCAGCAGTGAAGCGCCCCCCTCCAGTGGTAACACTGAAGCTTTCTTT,CASSEAPPSSGNTEAFF
TRBV29-1,few,.,TRBJ1-2,TGCAGCGTTTCAAGGGGAGTGGATGGCTACACCTTC,CSVSRGVDGYTF
TRBV20-1,.,TRBD1,TRBJ2-7,TGCAGTGCTTCCCGGGACAGGGCCGAGCAGTACTTC,CSASRDRAEQYF
TRBV19,many,.,TRBJ1-6,TGTGCCAGTGCCAGACAGGTCGGATATAATTCACCCCTCCACTTT,CASARQVGYNSPLHF
TRBV6-5,many,.,TRBJ2-2,TGTGCCAGCAGTTACAGCCACAACACCGGGGAGCTGTTTTTT,CASSYSHNTGELFF
TRBV7-2,few,TRBD2,TRBJ2-1,TGTGCCAGCAGCTCGTGGACTAGCGGGGGGCTATACAATGAGCAGTTCTTC,CASSSWTSGGLYNEQFF
TRBV7-2,many,TRBD1,TRBJ1-1,TGTGCCAGCAGCTCCAAGGACAGGGGAAATCGGGAGAACACTGAAGCTTTCTTT,CASSSKDRGNRENTEAFF
TRBV19,.,.,TRBJ2-1,TGTGCCAGTAGTGTCGGCAGGGCTGAGCAGTTCTTC,CASSVGRAEQFF
TRBV3-1,.,.,TRBJ2-5,TGTGCCAGCAGCCAAGAGGGGGATGGACGAGAGACCCAGTACTTC,CASSQEGDGRETQYF
TRBV3-1,many,.,TRBJ2-7,TGTGCCAGCAGCCAGTCTCGGGCGGGGGAGCAGTACTTC,CASSQSRAGEQYF
TRBV11-2,many,.,TRBJ2-7,TGTGCCAGCAGCTTAAGCGCTTGGGGATCGACCTACGAGCAGTACTTC,CASSLSAWGSTYEQYF
TRBV6-1,.,.,TRBJ1-2,TGTGCCAGCAGTGGACCGAGCTCAACCCGCTACACCTTC,CASSGPSSTRYTF
TRBV18,many,.,TRBJ1-1,TGTGCCAGCTCACCGGTGGGGGACACTGAAGCTTTCTTT,CASSPVGDTEAFF
TRBV28,many,.,TRBJ2-2,TGTGCCAGCAGTTTATGGTGGCAGGGTAAAGACGCGAACACCGGGGAGCTGTTTTTT,CASSLWWQGKDANTGELFF
TRBV20-1,many,TRBD1,TRBJ2-5,TGCAGTGTTGCGACAGGGGCTCGAGAGACCCAGTACTTC,CSVATGARETQYF
TRBV6-1,.,.,TRBJ2-7,TGTGCCAGCAGTCCTCGCAGGGTAAGCTCCTACGAGCAGTACTTC,CASSPRRVSSYEQYF
TRBV6-1,.,.,TRBJ1-6,TGTGCCAGCAGTGAAGCGGAGGGTTCACCCCTCCACTTT,CASSEAEGSPLHF
TRBV30,many,.,TRBJ1-4,TGTGCCTGGAGTCGAACGAGAGACGAAAAACTGTTTTTT,CAWSRTRDEKLFF
TRBV5-1,many,.,TRBJ1-2,TGCGCCAGCAGCGTGGAAGCCGGCCTGGGGGTTGGCTACACCTTC,CASSVEAGLGVGYTF
TRBV29-1,many,.,TRBJ2-3,TGCAGCGTTGATGGGGCTAGCGGCACAGATACGCAGTATTTT,CSVDGASGTDTQYF
TRBV7-2,.,.,TRBJ2-5,TGTGCCAGCAGCTTATCTTGGGGCCAAGAGACCCAGTACTTC,CASSLSWGQETQYF
TRBV5-8,few,.,TRBJ1-4,TGTGCCAGCAGCTTGGCGAGGGAAAGTGGCGAAAAACTGTTTTTT,CASSLARESGEKLFF
TRBV12-3/TRBV12-4,many,TRBD2,TRBJ2-3,TGTGCCAGCAGTTTAGGTCCTAGCGGGGGGCTTACGCAGTATTTT,CASSLGPSGGLTQYF
TRBV4-1,many,.,TRBJ2-1,TGCGCCAGCAGCCAACTCGGGGCCTACAATGAGCAGTTCTTC,CASSQLGAYNEQFF
TRBV7-9,.,.,TRBJ1-1,TGTGCCAGCAGCTTGGGGGGACTAATGAACACTGAAGCTTTCTTT,CASSLGGLMNTEAFF
TRBV9,.,.,TRBJ2-7,TGTGCCAGCAGCTTCGAAGAGAGCCCCTACGAGCAGTACTTC,CASSFEESPYEQYF
TRBV9,.,TRBD2,TRBJ2-5,TGTGCCAGCAGCGTAGCTGCGGGGGGGCAAGAGACCCAGTACTTC,CASSVAAGGQETQYF
TRBV12-3/TRBV12-4,many,.,TRBJ1-1,TGTGCCAGCAGTTTCGGGGAAAACACTGAAGCTTTCTTT,CASSFGENTEAFF
TRBV6-1,many,.,TRBJ2-7,TGTGCCAGCGAAACGACCGCATTCTACGAGCAGTACTTC,CASETTAFYEQYF
TRBV28,many,TRBD1,TRBJ1-2,TGTGCCAGCAGTCCCGGACAGGGCGGATTAGGAGGCTACACCTTC,CASSPGQGGLGGYTF
TRBV3-1,.,TRBD1,TRBJ2-6,TGTGCCAGCAGCCACCGGACAGGGGCTAGCTCTGGGGCCAACGTCCTGACTTTC,CASSHRTGASSGANVLTF
TRBV6-1,few,.,TRBJ2-2,TGTGCCAGCAGTGAATTAATGTTTGGAGGGGCCGGTGGGGAGCTGTTTTTT,CASSELMFGGAGGELFF
TRBV7-9,few,.,TRBJ1-1,TGTGCCAGCAGCTTACAGCCCTATGCTGAAGCTTTCTTT,CASSLQPYAEAFF
TRBV2,many,.,TRBJ1-1,TGTGCCAGCAGTACTACACGATCGGGTGAAGCTTTCTTT,CASSTTRSGEAFF
TRBV24-1,.,TRBD1,TRBJ1-1,TGTGCCACCAGTCCAGGGGGGGCGCGAGCTTTCTTT,CATSPGGARAFF
TRBV7-9,.,.,TRBJ2-2,TGTGCCAGCAGCTTAAAAAGTTCCGGGGCGCTCACCGGGGAGCTGTTTTTT,CASSLKSSGALTGELFF
TRBV2,many,.,TRBJ2-1,TGTGCCAGCAGTGAAAGGGACAATGAGCAGTTCTTC,CASSERDNEQFF
TRBV12-3/TRBV12-4,many,.,TRBJ1-1,TGTGCCAGCAGTTTCCCCGGAGGAATTGACACTGAAGCTTTCTTT,CASSFPGGIDTEAFF
TRBV3-1,many,.,TRBJ1-1,TGTGCCAGCAGCCAAGTCGAATACACTGAAGCTTTCTTT,CASSQVEYTEAFF
TRBV9,few,.,TRBJ1-6,TGTGCCAGCAGCGTAGCCGCAGGAGGGTATAATTCACCCCTCCACTTT,CASSVAAGGYNSPLHF
TRBV28,many,TRBD1,TRBJ2-5,TGTGCCAGCAGTCCGTGGACAGGAAGGCAAGAGACCCAGTACTTC,CASSPWTGRQETQYF
TRBV18,.,.,TRBJ1-1,TGTGCCAGCTCACCCCTACCAGGAGACTCCCAGGGCGTTTCTCCTGAAGCTTTCTTT,CASSPLPGDSQGVSPEAFF
TRBV11-2,.,.,TRBJ2-2,TGTGCCAGCAGCTTAGATCTTCAAGGGTACAGGGAGCTGTTTTTT,CASSLDLQGYRELFF
TRBV30,medium-sized,.,TRBJ1-1,TGTGCCTGGACTCTTGCCGGGGGGGACACTGAAGCTTTCTTT,CAWTLAGGDTEAFF
TRBV29-1,.,.,TRBJ2-1,TGCAGCGCCTGTAGGTTGGCAGGGAGCTTTACTGATGAGCAGTTCTTC,CSACRLAGSFTDEQFF
TRBV12-3/TRBV12-4,.,TRBD1,TRBJ1-2,TGTGCCAGCAGTGTGACAGGGCTGAACTATGGCTACACCTTC,CASSVTGLNYGYTF
TRBV7-6,many,TRBD2,TRBJ2-1,TGTGCCAGCAGCTTCGGGAGGGTTGAGTACAATGAGCAGTTCTTC,CASSFGRVEYNEQFF
TRBV12-3/TRBV12-4,many,.,TRBJ2-2,TGTGCCAGCAGTCCCCGGACGAGGACCGGGGAGCTGTTTTTT,CASSPRTRTGELFF
TRBV19,.,.,TRBJ1-1,TGTGCCAGTAGTAAGGGGCTCATGAACACTGAAGCTTTCTTT,CASSKGLMNTEAFF
TRBV12-3/TRBV12-4,many,TRBD1,TRBJ1-3,TGTGCCAGCAGTGGAAGACAGGGCACTGCTGGAAACACCATATATTTT,CASSGRQGTAGNTIYF
TRBV20-1,.,TRBD2,TRBJ2-3,TGCAGTACCACAGGACTAGCGGGGAACACAGATACGCAGTATTTT,CSTTGLAGNTDTQYF
TRBV2,.,TRBD1,TRBJ1-2,TGTGCCAGCAGCTCACTCCGGGACAGGGCCAACGGCTACACCTTC,CASSSLRDRANGYTF
TRBV20-1,many,TRBD1,TRBJ2-7,TGCGGGGGACAGTTCGACGCCTACGAGCAGTACTTC,CGGQFDAYEQYF
TRBV6-1,.,.,TRBJ2-4,TGTGCCAGCAGTCAAGTTGCCAAAAACATTCAGTACTTC,CASSQVAKNIQYF
TRBV20-1,.,TRBD1,TRBJ2-7,TGCAGTGCTAGATTGGGACAGGGGGATTTCTACGAGCAGTACTTC,CSARLGQGDFYEQYF
TRBV10-3,few,TRBD1,TRBJ2-2,TGTGCCATCAGTGAGTCGAGGGGGCCGAACACCGGGGAGCTGTTTTTT,CAISESRGPNTGELFF